This T cell receptor (beta chain) was identified in a study of human T cells and chemical hapten exposure (dated by TCRdb to the early 2020s). Regarding the complete study: For sensitization, 2% DPC in acetone was applied to a 2 cm by 2 cm area of upper inner arm skin. Most of the patients in the cohort were female, and the cohort covered alopecia areata with under or over 50% scalp involvement, alopecia totalis and alopecia universalis. Blood samples were taken from patients before sensitization (week 0) and then at 2, 6 and about 24 weeks after DPC sensitization. Throughout the study period of about 23 weeks, patients also received therapeutic DPC doses to the scalp every week. Libraries were pooled for sequencing, and per-sample TCR yields varied mainly because of small differences in library volumes within the pool. For TCR sequencing, blood came from 25 to 30 alopecia patients at anywhere from one to four time points (pre-sensitization, 2, 6 and 24 weeks). Patch testing on the upper back used Finn chambers containing 0.01% DPC, with scoring done after 6 days according to International Contact Dermatitis Research Group standards. This study followed changes in the peripheral blood TCR repertoire in vivo during primary and secondary sensitization of alopecia patients to the hapten diphenylcyclopropenone (DPC).

Read against the paper, the sample's time point label means: pre-sensitization, week 0. The treatment or condition label here, explained by the study, means: therapeutic diphenylcyclopropenone sensitization with weekly scalp DPC. Blood at each patch-test visit was drawn before the patch test was applied. To be eligible, patients had to be aged 18 to 70, diagnosed with alopecia and judged suitable for DPC therapy, while pregnant patients were excluded. Unfractionated whole blood was collected in Tempus Blood RNA tubes, and total RNA was extracted from that blood. Germline trimming amounts to 7 bases on V and 5 bases on J, with 10 as the count of junction bases outside the gene matches. The CDR3 goes from the cysteine to the phenylalanine over 15 residues. Of the read, only the CDR3 DNA is kept; its 45 bases are in frame from base 1. Via the germline V gene (reference sequence), CDR1 is LGHDT and CDR2 YNNKEL.

Library preparation was by RACE. Sequencing used a NextSeq 500. During library preparation, unique molecular identifiers were attached to individual cDNA molecules so that TCRs could be counted in a quantitative, reproducible way. For every blood RNA sample, sequencing covered both the TCR alpha and TCR beta chains. The original pipeline was this. Samples had a median of 95,638 TCRs, with a range from roughly 20,000 to 690,600. V, J and CDR3 annotation of the TCR reads was performed with the Decombinator software suite. For the PS versus PT1 abundance plots, all samples were subsampled to the same number of TCRs (28,000). Expanded TCRs were defined as absent before sensitization and observed at least eight times at the 2-week time point. TCRdb handled the public reads itself, with Q25 trimming in fastp and clone calling in MiXCR, and kept productive beta chains. CDR3 protein sequences are deduplicated, and each keeps its most common genes and DNA. These V and J calls derive from TCRdb rather than the authors' analysis. In this sample the table shows 85,000 to 130,000 distinct CDR3 sequences, 12% of which occur a single time. The leading ten clones occupy roughly 1.6% of the sample.

Summary of the overall study and its limitations: Patch test score correlated positively with the number of PT1 expanded TCRs, reaching significance at thresholds 8, 16 and 32 but not at 4. After repeated subsampling, changes were observed in the strength of the expansion versus patch-test correlation and in the threshold at which the correlation became significant. Significantly more large CDR3 similarity clusters were formed by expanded TCRs than by pre-sensitization or healthy control sets, consistent with antigen-driven responses. Because every patient had alopecia, a presumed autoimmune disease, the patients' immune response might differ from that of healthy individuals. DPC sensitization did not change how many TCRs were above 1 in 1000 frequency, and no evidence was found of alterations in global repertoire structure.

In regard to this clonotype: Its binding antigen is unknown. Per-nucleotide qualities are absent, and no much larger clonotype sits a single base away.

The clonotype originates from a woman in her fifties or sixties with alopecia areata. Some clones in this sample may be carry-over from other donors' samples. The chain is encoded by TRBV3-1 joined to TRBJ2-7; 11 junctional bases match TRBD2. The source was whole blood, collected in connection with sensitization to the hapten diphenylcyclopropenone (DPC). The CDR3 amino acid sequence is: CASTGRLAGHHEQYF. The nucleotides are TGTGCCAGCACCGGTAGACTAGCGGGACATCACGAGCAGTACTTC.